The source of this T cell receptor beta chain is a study of cytomegalovirus exposure and HLA in healthy donors. This clone has just a few counts. The antigen remains unidentified. Amplification used 60 Vbeta primers and 13 Jbeta primers. Clones were read by immunoSEQ multiplex PCR, and TCRdb kept only the in-frame ones, dropping some. The profile covers fewer than 200,000 clones, with around 63% appearing a single time and around 4.5% taken by the ten largest. The CDR3 spans 13 residues. CDR1 and CDR2 from the germline V gene are SNHLY and FYNNEI. The germline V and J ends were trimmed by 3 bases and 8 bases, with 13 bases remaining between them. Findings and caveats of the study: In vitro confirmation showed three CMV-associated chains to be CMV antigen specific. TCR beta chain V- and J-gene trimming was linked, in a later analysis, to a missense variant in DCLRE1C. Associated with HLA alleles at 0.05 false discovery rate in a later analysis were about 17,000 TCR beta sequences.

The clonotype comes from a young woman in good health and CMV-seropositive. Material for sequencing was PBMCs. The genes are TRBV2 and TRBJ1-1, with D possibly being TRBD1 (6 bases). CDR3 coding DNA: TGTGCCAGCAGTGACTCGAACAGGGCGGAAGCTTTCTTT. The encoded protein is CASSDSNRAEAFF.